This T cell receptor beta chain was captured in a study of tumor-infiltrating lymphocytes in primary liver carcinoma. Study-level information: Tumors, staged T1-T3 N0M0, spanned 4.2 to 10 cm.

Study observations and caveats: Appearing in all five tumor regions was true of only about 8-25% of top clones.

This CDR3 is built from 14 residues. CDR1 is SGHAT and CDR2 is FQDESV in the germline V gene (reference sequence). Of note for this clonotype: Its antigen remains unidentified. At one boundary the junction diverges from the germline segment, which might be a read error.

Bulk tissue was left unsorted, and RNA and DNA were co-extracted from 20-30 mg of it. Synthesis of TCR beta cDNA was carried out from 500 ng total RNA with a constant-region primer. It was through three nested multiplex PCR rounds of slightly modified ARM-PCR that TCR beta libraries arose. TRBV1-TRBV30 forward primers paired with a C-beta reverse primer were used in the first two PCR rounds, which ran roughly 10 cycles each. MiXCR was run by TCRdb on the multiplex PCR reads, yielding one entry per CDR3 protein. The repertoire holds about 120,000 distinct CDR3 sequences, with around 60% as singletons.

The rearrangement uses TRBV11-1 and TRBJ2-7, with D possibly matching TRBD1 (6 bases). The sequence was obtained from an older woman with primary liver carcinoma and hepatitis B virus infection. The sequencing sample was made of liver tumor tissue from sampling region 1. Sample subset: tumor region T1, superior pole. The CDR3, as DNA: TGTGCCAACAGCTCAACAGGGTCCTCCTACGCGCAGTACTTC. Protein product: CANSSTGSSYAQYF.